This is a list of T cell receptor beta chains from one sample in a study of blood T cell repertoires in COVID-19. Measured with immunoSEQ multiplex PCR; TCRdb has only the in-frame clones, and not every one. This table holds some 68,000 clones, 88% found once. Sequencing used peripheral blood. The receptors derive from a human donor in a cohort sampled during active COVID-19. The CDR3 runs from the conserved cysteine through the conserved F or W. The order of the fields is CDR3 protein, CDR3 DNA, D gene, clone size, V gene, J gene. D genes are given only for firm matches. Not every row has a clone size; where given, it reads once, few, many or a size class.

cdr3_aa: CASGLGQSAYGYTF; cdr3_nt: TGCGCCAGCGGATTGGGACAGTCAGCCTATGGCTACACCTTC; d_call: TRBD1; clone_size: NA; v_call: TRBV5-1; j_call: TRBJ1-2
cdr3_aa: CASSQDHPGLDYGYTF; cdr3_nt: TGCGCCAGCAGCCAAGATCACCCGGGGTTGGACTATGGCTACACCTTC; d_call: NA; clone_size: NA; v_call: TRBV4-3; j_call: TRBJ1-2
cdr3_aa: CASSLETGGSYEQYF; cdr3_nt: TGTGCCAGCAGCTTAGAGACAGGGGGCTCCTACGAGCAGTACTTC; d_call: TRBD1; clone_size: NA; v_call: TRBV7-8; j_call: TRBJ2-7
cdr3_aa: CASSYAPRLGGTEAFF; cdr3_nt: TGTGCCAGCAGTTACGCCCCTCGGTTAGGGGGCACTGAAGCTTTCTTT; d_call: NA; clone_size: NA; v_call: TRBV6-5; j_call: TRBJ1-1
cdr3_aa: CATSDPGTRSGGYTF; cdr3_nt: TGTGCCACCAGTGATCCTGGGACACGCTCTGGTGGCTACACCTTC; d_call: NA; clone_size: NA; v_call: TRBV24-1; j_call: TRBJ1-2
cdr3_aa: CASASTVPAGELFF; cdr3_nt: TGTGCTAGTGCCTCGACAGTCCCCGCCGGGGAGCTGTTTTTT; d_call: NA; clone_size: NA; v_call: TRBV12-5; j_call: TRBJ2-2
cdr3_aa: CASSKDWGGNEQFF; cdr3_nt: TGCGCCAGCAGTAAGGACTGGGGGGGGAATGAGCAGTTCTTC; d_call: TRBD2; clone_size: NA; v_call: TRBV10-1; j_call: TRBJ2-1
cdr3_aa: CASSQGQGVRQYF; cdr3_nt: TGTGCCAGCAGTCAAGGACAGGGAGTAAGGCAGTACTTC; d_call: TRBD1; clone_size: NA; v_call: TRBV6-2/TRBV6-3; j_call: TRBJ2-7
cdr3_aa: CASSGGAGDTQYF; cdr3_nt: TGTGCCAGCAGCGGGGGGGCGGGAGATACGCAGTATTTT; d_call: TRBD2; clone_size: NA; v_call: TRBV6-5; j_call: TRBJ2-3
cdr3_aa: CASSLSQGARGSYGELFF; cdr3_nt: TGTGCCAGCAGCTTAAGCCAGGGGGCGCGAGGAAGTTACGGGGAGCTGTTTTTT; d_call: TRBD1; clone_size: NA; v_call: TRBV7-6; j_call: TRBJ2-2
cdr3_aa: CASSSRGINIQYF; cdr3_nt: TGTGCCAGCAGTTCCAGGGGGATAAACATTCAGTACTTC; d_call: TRBD1; clone_size: once; v_call: TRBV12-3/TRBV12-4; j_call: TRBJ2-4
cdr3_aa: CASSSGRRVGNEQFF; cdr3_nt: TGTGCCAGCAGTTCCGGGAGGAGGGTTGGTAATGAGCAGTTCTTC; d_call: TRBD2; clone_size: NA; v_call: TRBV6-5; j_call: TRBJ2-1
cdr3_aa: CASSQGGLAGTYEQYF; cdr3_nt: TGTGCCAGCAGCCAGGGGGGACTAGCGGGAACCTACGAGCAGTACTTC; d_call: TRBD2; clone_size: NA; v_call: TRBV4-2; j_call: TRBJ2-7
cdr3_aa: CASRPDRAANYGYTF; cdr3_nt: TGTGCCAGCAGGCCTGACAGGGCAGCTAACTATGGCTACACCTTC; d_call: TRBD1; clone_size: NA; v_call: TRBV6-4; j_call: TRBJ1-2
cdr3_aa: CASSSSRTGVYEQYF; cdr3_nt: TGTGCCAGCAGCTCCAGTCGGACAGGGGTGTACGAGCAGTACTTC; d_call: TRBD1; clone_size: NA; v_call: TRBV7-8; j_call: TRBJ2-7
cdr3_aa: CASSPLAGVAKNIQYF; cdr3_nt: TGTGCCAGCAGCCCTCTAGCGGGAGTAGCCAAAAACATTCAGTACTTC; d_call: TRBD2; clone_size: NA; v_call: TRBV7-2; j_call: TRBJ2-4
cdr3_aa: CASSLQGLGQPQHF; cdr3_nt: TGTGCCAGCAGCCTCCAGGGGTTGGGTCAGCCCCAGCATTTT; d_call: NA; clone_size: NA; v_call: TRBV7-9; j_call: TRBJ1-5
cdr3_aa: CASSLPGTIYF; cdr3_nt: TGTGCCAGCAGCTTACCGGGCACCATATATTTT; d_call: NA; clone_size: NA; v_call: TRBV11-2; j_call: TRBJ1-3
cdr3_aa: CASSSGGRGDGYTF; cdr3_nt: TGTGCCAGCAGCTCGGGTGGGAGGGGTGATGGCTACACCTTC; d_call: NA; clone_size: NA; v_call: TRBV5-5; j_call: TRBJ1-2
cdr3_aa: CASSPGGLASYNSPLHF; cdr3_nt: TGTGCCAGCAGCCCGGGGGGGCTGGCCTCCTATAATTCACCCCTCCACTTT; d_call: NA; clone_size: NA; v_call: TRBV14; j_call: TRBJ1-6
cdr3_aa: CASSLGFRDSGEQYF; cdr3_nt: TGCGCCAGCAGCTTGGGGTTCCGGGACTCCGGCGAGCAGTACTTC; d_call: NA; clone_size: NA; v_call: TRBV5-1; j_call: TRBJ2-7
cdr3_aa: CASSSPPRAEGYTF; cdr3_nt: TGTGCCAGCAGTTCCCCCCCCAGGGCGGAAGGCTACACCTTC; d_call: NA; clone_size: NA; v_call: TRBV6-5; j_call: TRBJ1-2
cdr3_aa: CASSPGEVHTGELFF; cdr3_nt: TGCGCCAGCAGCCCCGGGGAGGTACACACCGGGGAGCTGTTTTTT; d_call: NA; clone_size: NA; v_call: TRBV5-1; j_call: TRBJ2-2
cdr3_aa: CSVEGARGDEKLFF; cdr3_nt: TGCAGCGTTGAGGGGGCCAGGGGGGATGAAAAACTGTTTTTT; d_call: TRBD1; clone_size: NA; v_call: TRBV29-1; j_call: TRBJ1-4
cdr3_aa: CASSGSRVSTRDEKLFF; cdr3_nt: TGCGCCAGCAGTGGAAGCCGGGTCTCTACCCGGGATGAAAAACTGTTTTTT; d_call: NA; clone_size: NA; v_call: TRBV4-1; j_call: TRBJ1-4
cdr3_aa: CASSKWGQGNTEAFF; cdr3_nt: TGTGCCAGCAGCAAATGGGGACAGGGCAACACTGAAGCTTTCTTT; d_call: TRBD1; clone_size: NA; v_call: TRBV6-5; j_call: TRBJ1-1
cdr3_aa: CASSQNTGELFF; cdr3_nt: TGTGCCAGCAGCCAAAACACCGGGGAGCTGTTTTTT; d_call: NA; clone_size: NA; v_call: TRBV11-3; j_call: TRBJ2-2
cdr3_aa: CASSLVHPYGYTF; cdr3_nt: TGTGCCAGCAGTTTGGTACATCCCTATGGCTACACCTTC; d_call: NA; clone_size: NA; v_call: TRBV28; j_call: TRBJ1-2
cdr3_aa: CASSPGTGAYEQYF; cdr3_nt: TGTGCCAGCTCACCAGGGACAGGGGCCTACGAGCAGTACTTC; d_call: TRBD1; clone_size: NA; v_call: TRBV18; j_call: TRBJ2-7
cdr3_aa: CASSPSGQGAQGYTF; cdr3_nt: TGTGCCAGCAGTCCCTCGGGACAGGGGGCGCAGGGCTACACCTTC; d_call: TRBD1; clone_size: NA; v_call: TRBV27; j_call: TRBJ1-2
cdr3_aa: CASSSRALGRYGYTF; cdr3_nt: TGTGCCAGCAGTTCAAGGGCCTTGGGGCGGTATGGCTACACCTTC; d_call: NA; clone_size: NA; v_call: TRBV28; j_call: TRBJ1-2
cdr3_aa: CASSEVDRGLNYGYTF; cdr3_nt: TGTGCCAGCAGTGAAGTGGACAGGGGACTAAACTATGGCTACACCTTC; d_call: TRBD1; clone_size: NA; v_call: TRBV6-1; j_call: TRBJ1-2
cdr3_aa: CASSLEGGYTF; cdr3_nt: TGTGCCAGCAGCTTAGAGGGGGGCTACACCTTC; d_call: NA; clone_size: once; v_call: TRBV7-9; j_call: TRBJ1-2
cdr3_aa: CASKREGVHEQYF; cdr3_nt: TGTGCCAGCAAGAGGGAGGGGGTCCACGAGCAGTACTTC; d_call: NA; clone_size: NA; v_call: TRBV2; j_call: TRBJ2-7
cdr3_aa: CASSLARGANTGELFF; cdr3_nt: TGTGCCAGCAGCTTGGCTCGGGGGGCGAACACCGGGGAGCTGTTTTTT; d_call: TRBD2; clone_size: NA; v_call: TRBV5-4; j_call: TRBJ2-2
cdr3_aa: CASSVLAGTSGTGELFF; cdr3_nt: TGTGCCAGCAGCGTCCTGGCGGGGACTAGCGGCACCGGGGAGCTGTTTTTT; d_call: TRBD2; clone_size: NA; v_call: TRBV9; j_call: TRBJ2-2
cdr3_aa: CASSMGGRGTEAFF; cdr3_nt: TGTGCCAGTAGTATGGGGGGTCGGGGCACTGAAGCTTTCTTT; d_call: NA; clone_size: NA; v_call: TRBV19; j_call: TRBJ1-1
cdr3_aa: CASSLQGGVREKLFF; cdr3_nt: TGCGCCAGCAGCTTACAGGGAGGGGTTCGTGAAAAACTGTTTTTT; d_call: NA; clone_size: NA; v_call: TRBV5-1; j_call: TRBJ1-4
cdr3_aa: CASGRTHLTVGYTF; cdr3_nt: TGTGCCAGCGGGAGGACACATCTTACTGTTGGCTACACCTTC; d_call: NA; clone_size: NA; v_call: TRBV2; j_call: TRBJ1-2
cdr3_aa: CASSQDGNSPLHF; cdr3_nt: TGTGCCAGCAGTCAGGATGGGAATTCACCCCTCCACTTT; d_call: NA; clone_size: NA; v_call: TRBV7-8; j_call: TRBJ1-6
cdr3_aa: CASSSGGSGNTIYF; cdr3_nt: TGTGCCAGCAGCTCCGGGGGGTCTGGAAACACCATATATTTT; d_call: NA; clone_size: NA; v_call: TRBV7-2; j_call: TRBJ1-3
cdr3_aa: CASSQGLDTDTQYF; cdr3_nt: TGTGCCAGCAGCCAAGGACTAGATACAGATACGCAGTATTTT; d_call: NA; clone_size: few; v_call: TRBV3-1/TRBV3-2; j_call: TRBJ2-3
cdr3_aa: CASSSGTVHYEQYF; cdr3_nt: TGTGCCAGCAGTTCCGGGACAGTGCACTACGAGCAGTACTTC; d_call: TRBD1; clone_size: NA; v_call: TRBV6-5; j_call: TRBJ2-7
cdr3_aa: CAWSKDRVFSYNSPLHF; cdr3_nt: TGTGCCTGGAGTAAAGACAGGGTATTCTCCTATAATTCACCCCTCCACTTT; d_call: TRBD1; clone_size: NA; v_call: TRBV30; j_call: TRBJ1-6
cdr3_aa: CASSAQGATEAFF; cdr3_nt: TGTGCCAGCAGTGCCCAGGGGGCTACTGAAGCTTTCTTT; d_call: TRBD1; clone_size: once; v_call: TRBV2; j_call: TRBJ1-1
cdr3_aa: CASSIVTSGGRAYNEQFF; cdr3_nt: TGTGCCAGTAGTATTGTGACTAGCGGGGGGCGCGCCTACAATGAGCAGTTCTTC; d_call: TRBD2; clone_size: NA; v_call: TRBV19; j_call: TRBJ2-1
cdr3_aa: CASSLLGALGYGYTF; cdr3_nt: TGTGCCAGCAGCTTATTAGGGGCGCTAGGCTATGGCTACACCTTC; d_call: NA; clone_size: NA; v_call: TRBV7-9; j_call: TRBJ1-2
cdr3_aa: CASSPVTGAKAFF; cdr3_nt: TGTGCCAGCAGTCCAGTAACAGGGGCTAAAGCTTTCTTT; d_call: TRBD1; clone_size: NA; v_call: TRBV12-3/TRBV12-4; j_call: TRBJ1-1
cdr3_aa: CASSSGTPSNQPQHF; cdr3_nt: TGTGCCAGCAGTTCAGGGACACCCAGCAATCAGCCCCAGCATTTT; d_call: NA; clone_size: once; v_call: TRBV28; j_call: TRBJ1-5
cdr3_aa: CASSLRAGEWNTEAFF; cdr3_nt: TGTGCCAGCAGCTTACGAGCCGGGGAATGGAACACTGAAGCTTTCTTT; d_call: NA; clone_size: NA; v_call: TRBV7-8; j_call: TRBJ1-1
cdr3_aa: CASSLPTSVSSYEQYF; cdr3_nt: TGTGCCAGCAGTCTCCCGACTAGCGTCTCCTCCTACGAGCAGTACTTC; d_call: TRBD2; clone_size: NA; v_call: TRBV28; j_call: TRBJ2-7